Listed here are 13 T cell receptor beta chains from one sample, sequenced in a study of cytomegalovirus exposure and HLA in healthy donors. PCR used 60 Vbeta primers and 13 Jbeta primers. Sequencing was performed with immunoSEQ multiplex PCR; in TCRdb, only in-frame clones are kept and a portion is missing. The top ten clones hold about 3.4% of a sample with fewer than 250,000 clones, roughly 80% of them seen once. Specimen: PBMCs. These receptors originate from a man aged 40-55 years in good health and CMV-seropositive.

A note on this clone: Distinct nucleotide sequences in the sample also encode this CDR3. This chain joins TRBV9 and TRBJ2-3, with 11 bases identical to TRBD2. V lost 0 bases to trimming and J lost 3 bases; unmatched junction nucleotides: 0. CDR3 length: 15 amino acids. Germline CDR1 reads SGDLS; CDR2 reads YYNGEE. The CDR3, as DNA: TGTGCCAGCAGCGTAGGGACTAGCGGGACAGATACGCAGTATTTT. The encoded protein is CASSVGTSGTDTQYF. Full variable domain (remainder filled in from reference TRBV9 and TRBJ2-3): DSGVTQTPKHLITATGQRVTLRCSPRSGDLSVYWYQQSLDQGLQFLIQYYNGEERAKGNILERFSAQQFPDLHSELNLSSLELGDSALYFCASSVGTSGTDTQYFGPGTRLTVL.

In its sample, this clone was seen once. This chain joins TRBV10-3 and TRBJ2-7; perhaps TRBD1 as D (6 bases). The CDR3 extends over 15 amino acids. Trimming left V 4 bases short and J 0 bases short, with 13 bases between. CDR1 and CDR2 from the germline V gene are ENHRY and SYGVKD. This CDR3 reads CAISGAGQNSYEQYF. The CDR3 DNA reads TGTGCCATCAGTGGGGCCGGACAGAACTCCTACGAGCAGTACTTC.

The CDR3, as DNA: TGTGCCAGCAGTGAGTCCAGGGGGCACACTGAAGCTTTCTTT. This sequence encodes CASSESRGHTEAFF. This chain links TRBV25-1 with TRBJ1-1, with 8 bases matching TRBD1. Germline lookup yields CDR1 MGHDK and CDR2 SYGVNS. V lost 3 bases to trimming and J lost 3 bases; unmatched junction nucleotides: 3. CDR3 length: 14 residues.

Turning to this clone: One end of the junction varies from germline; a read error may be responsible. V usage is TRBV7-9 and J usage is TRBJ1-4; D possibly corresponds to TRBD1 (6 bases). There are 14 residues in the CDR3. Germline CDR1 reads SEHNR; CDR2 reads FQNEAQ (reference sequence). The CDR3: CSSRPTGEGEKLFF. CDR3 nucleotide sequence: TGTTCCAGCAGGCCGACAGGAGAAGGTGAAAAACTGTTTTTT.

The V call is TRBV6-1, the J call TRBJ2-1; 7 positions match TRBD1. The CDR3 is 11 amino acids. Losses at the gene ends were 5 bases for V and 13 bases for J; bases not matched to a gene: 5. CDR1 and CDR2 (germline): MNHNS, SASEGT. For the CDR3, the DNA is TGTGCCAGCAGTTCGACAGGGTTTCAGTTCTTC. This sequence encodes CASSSTGFQFF.

The chain combines TRBV27 with TRBJ1-1; unclear D gene. The germline V gene has CDR1 MNHEY and CDR2 SMNVEV (reference sequence). V gave up 5 bases and J gave up 5 bases, with 15 bases separating them. CDR3 length equals 14 residues. The DNA of the CDR3 is TGTGCCAGCAGTCCACCTAACTCGGGAACTGAAGCTTTCTTT. Amino acid sequence: CASSPPNSGTEAFF.

The chain couples TRBV27 to TRBJ2-2, with 10 bases lining up with TRBD1. The CDR3 has 16 amino acids. V was pared by 6 bases and J by 4 bases, with 8 bases of the junction left unmatched. Germline V lookup: CDR1 MNHEY, CDR2 SMNVEV (reference sequence). The CDR3 sequence is CASRKPGQGSTGELFF. The CDR3 DNA reads TGTGCCAGCAGGAAACCGGGACAGGGGAGCACCGGGGAGCTGTTTTTT.

Remarks on this clone: This sample also contains other DNA sequences that code for the same CDR3. The chain employs TRBV7-9 and TRBJ2-5, with 7 bases fitting TRBD1. Germline V gene lookup returns CDR1 SEHNR and CDR2 FQNEAQ (reference sequence). CDR3 length: 13 amino acids. J lost 4 bases, V lost 5 bases, and 4 bases had no gene match. The chain's CDR3 is CASSPGGGETQYF. The CDR3 region has the DNA TGTGCCAGCAGCCCAGGGGGTGGAGAGACCCAGTACTTC.

The chain links TRBV11-3 to TRBJ1-2; no reliable D call. The CDR3 is 11 amino acids. In germline, CDR1 is SGHNT, CDR2 YENEEA. V was cut by 5 bases and J by 6 bases, with 7 bases left in between. The CDR3 reads CASSPLNGYTF. The DNA for the CDR3 is TGTGCCAGCAGCCCACTAAATGGCTACACCTTC.

The genes are TRBV7-2 and TRBJ1-1; unclear D gene. The ends were cut back, 5 bases at V and 6 bases at J, with 13 bases in the middle. The CDR3 totals 13 residues. From germline, CDR1 is SGHTA and CDR2 FQGNSA. DNA for the CDR3: TGTGCCAGCAGCCCGTATGCCTACTCTGAAGCTTTCTTT. This encodes CASSPYAYSEAFF.

The genes are TRBV19 and TRBJ1-1; D is ambiguous. The germline V gene has CDR1 LNHDA and CDR2 SQIVND (reference sequence). The CDR3 has 12 amino acids. With 9 bases removed from V and 5 bases from J, the gap between germline ends came to 13 bases. The CDR3 protein is CASLTAGTEAFF. The CDR3 DNA reads as TGTGCCAGCTTGACTGCCGGAACTGAAGCTTTCTTT.

The chain couples TRBV6-6 to TRBJ1-4; 7 bases align to TRBD1. The CDR3 runs to 13 residues. Germline trimming cut 11 bases from V and 7 bases from J; bases unmatched to any gene: 10. CDR1 is MNHNY, CDR2 SVGAGI, per germline (reference sequence). The CDR3 nucleotides read TGTGCCGCCCGACAGGGAAAGAGTGAAAAACTGTTTTTT. Translating gives CAARQGKSEKLFF.

The chain is built from TRBV2 and TRBJ2-1, with D possibly TRBD1 on 5 matching bases. Germline values: CDR1 SNHLY, CDR2 FYNNEI. The CDR3 sequence is 14 residues long. With 4 bases removed from V and 9 bases from J, the gap between germline ends came to 16 bases. The CDR3 DNA sequence: TGTGCCAGCAGTGCAGGGATCACGGTGGGTGAGCAGTTCTTC. Residues: CASSAGITVGEQFF.